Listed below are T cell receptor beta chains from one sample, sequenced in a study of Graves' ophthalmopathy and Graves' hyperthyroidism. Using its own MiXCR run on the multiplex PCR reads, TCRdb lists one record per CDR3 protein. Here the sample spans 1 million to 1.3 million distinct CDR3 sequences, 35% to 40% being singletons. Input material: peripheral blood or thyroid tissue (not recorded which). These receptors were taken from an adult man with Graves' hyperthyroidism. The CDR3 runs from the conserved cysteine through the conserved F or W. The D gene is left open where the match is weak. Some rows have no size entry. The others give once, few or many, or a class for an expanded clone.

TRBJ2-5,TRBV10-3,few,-,CASSVGKETQYF,TGTGCTAGTTCGGTCGGGAAAGAGACCCAGTACTTC
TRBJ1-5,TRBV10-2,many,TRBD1,CASSQRTGGDQPQHF,TGCGCCAGCAGTCAGAGAACAGGGGGGGATCAGCCCCAGCATTTT
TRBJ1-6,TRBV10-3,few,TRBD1,CATTPGQGNQPLHF,TGTGCCACGACCCCGGGACAGGGGAATCAGCCCCTCCACTTT
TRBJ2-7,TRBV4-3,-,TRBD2,CASSQVAGGYEQYF,TGCGCCAGCAGCCAAGTTGCGGGGGGGTACGAGCAGTACTTC
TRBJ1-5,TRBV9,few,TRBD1,CASSPGGGPAGPQHF,TGTGCCAGCAGCCCAGGGGGGGGCCCAGCAGGGCCCCAGCATTTT
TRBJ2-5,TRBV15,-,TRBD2,CATRDSGVGETQYF,TGTGCCACCAGGGATAGCGGGGTTGGGGAGACCCAGTACTTC
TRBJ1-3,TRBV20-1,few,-,CSAPGTFGNTIYF,TGCAGTGCTCCAGGGACATTCGGAAACACCATATATTTT
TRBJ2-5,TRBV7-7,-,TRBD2,CASSPRTSLPETQYF,TGTGCCAGCAGCCCTAGGACTAGTCTTCCTGAGACCCAGTACTTC
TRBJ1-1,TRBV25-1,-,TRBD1,CASSDPRQGRNTEAFF,TGTGCCAGCAGTGATCCTCGACAGGGTAGGAACACTGAAGCTTTCTTT
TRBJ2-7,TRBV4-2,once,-,CASSQGEQASYEQYF,TGTGCCAGCAGCCAGGGGGAACAGGCCTCCTACGAGCAGTACTTC
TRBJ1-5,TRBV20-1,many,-,CSADNIGQPQHF,TGCAGTGCGGACAATATAGGGCAGCCCCAGCATTTT
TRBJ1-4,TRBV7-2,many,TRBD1,CASSSDRGVEKLFF,TGTGCCAGCAGCTCGGACAGGGGAGTTGAAAAACTGTTTTTT
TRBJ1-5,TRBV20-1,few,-,CSAPVFQPQHF,TGCAGTGCCCCCGTTTTTCAGCCCCAGCATTTT
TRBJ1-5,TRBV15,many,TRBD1,CATSVRGDQPQHF,TGTGCCACCAGTGTCAGGGGGGATCAGCCCCAGCATTTT
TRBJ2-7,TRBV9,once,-,CASSPLTGSSYEQYF,TGTGCCAGCAGCCCCTTGACAGGTTCATCCTACGAGCAGTACTTC
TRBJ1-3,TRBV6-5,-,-,CASRRYGNTIYF,TGTGCCAGCAGAAGATACGGAAACACCATATATTTT
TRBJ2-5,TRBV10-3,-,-,CAISPKGGSSETQYF,TGTGCCATCAGTCCGAAGGGGGGAAGTTCGGAGACCCAGTACTTC
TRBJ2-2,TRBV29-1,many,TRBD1,CSVQGQGKIGELFF,TGCAGCGTTCAGGGACAGGGGAAGATCGGGGAGCTGTTTTTT
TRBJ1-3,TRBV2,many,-,CASSAGTLPGNTIYF,TGTGCCAGCAGTGCAGGGACATTGCCAGGAAACACCATATATTTT
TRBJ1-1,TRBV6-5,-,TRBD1,CASRGQGAKAFF,TGTGCCAGCAGGGGACAGGGGGCGAAAGCTTTCTTT
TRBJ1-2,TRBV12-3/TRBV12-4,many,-,CASTFRPPTGYTF,TGTGCCAGCACTTTTAGGCCTCCCACGGGCTACACCTTC
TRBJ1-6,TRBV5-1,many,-,CASRTEHNSPLHF,TGCGCCAGCCGGACAGAACATAATTCACCCCTCCACTTT
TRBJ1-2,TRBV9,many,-,CASSVAGGTLVYGYTF,TGTGCCAGCAGCGTAGCTGGGGGGACCCTCGTCTATGGCTACACCTTC
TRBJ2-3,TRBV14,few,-,CASSQVSDTQYF,TGTGCCAGCAGCCAAGTTTCAGATACGCAGTATTTT